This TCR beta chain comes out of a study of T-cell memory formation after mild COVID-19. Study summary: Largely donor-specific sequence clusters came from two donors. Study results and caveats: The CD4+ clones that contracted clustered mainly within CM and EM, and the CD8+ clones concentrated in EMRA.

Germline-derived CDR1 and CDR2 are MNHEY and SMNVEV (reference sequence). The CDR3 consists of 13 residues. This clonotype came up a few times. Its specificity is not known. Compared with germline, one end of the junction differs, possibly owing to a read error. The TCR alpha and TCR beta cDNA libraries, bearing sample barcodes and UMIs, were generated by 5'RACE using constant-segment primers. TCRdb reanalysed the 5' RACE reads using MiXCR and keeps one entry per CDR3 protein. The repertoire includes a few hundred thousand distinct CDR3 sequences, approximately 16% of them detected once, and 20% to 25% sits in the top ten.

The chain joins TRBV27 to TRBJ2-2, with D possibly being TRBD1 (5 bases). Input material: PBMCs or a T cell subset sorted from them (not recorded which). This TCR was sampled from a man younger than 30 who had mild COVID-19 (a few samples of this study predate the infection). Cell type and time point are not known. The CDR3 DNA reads TGTGCCAGCAGTTTCCCGGACACCCGGGAGCTGTTTTTT. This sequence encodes CASSFPDTRELFF.